Listed below are T cell receptor beta chains from one sample, sequenced in a study of neurological immune-mediated disorders. TCRdb reprocessed the 5' RACE reads via MiXCR and lists one record per CDR3 protein. The sample records 55,000 to 60,000 distinct CDR3 sequences, roughly 3.3% being singletons. Material for sequencing was PBMCs. The receptor source for this set is a woman aged 25 to 39 with multiple sclerosis. Both conserved end residues are part of each CDR3. The D gene is left open where the match is weak. Clone size is given for some rows only: seen once, a few or many times, or a class if the clone is expanded.

v_call,j_call,d_call,clone_size,cdr3_nt,cdr3_aa
TRBV29-1,TRBJ2-1,NA,many,TGCAGCGCACGCCAGGGGGGGGGGATTGAGCAGTTCTTC,CSARQGGGIEQFF
TRBV7-9,TRBJ2-3,TRBD1,many,TGTGCCAGCAGCTTAGAGGGGGCTAGCACAGATACGCAGTATTTT,CASSLEGASTDTQYF
TRBV6-6,TRBJ2-7,TRBD1,many,TGTGCCAGCTCGACAGGGGTAAACGAGCAGTACTTC,CASSTGVNEQYF
TRBV7-2,TRBJ2-2,TRBD2,many,TGTGCCAGCACCCAACTAGCGGCTCTTACCGGGGAGCTGTTTTTT,CASTQLAALTGELFF
TRBV5-1,TRBJ1-2,NA,many,TGCGCCAGCAGCTTGGGGCCGTGGATCGACCCTTACTATGGCTACACCTTC,CASSLGPWIDPYYGYTF
TRBV6-1,TRBJ2-3,TRBD2,many,TGTGCCAGCAGTGAATTCACTAGCGCCAGCACAGATACGCAGTATTTT,CASSEFTSASTDTQYF
TRBV20-1,TRBJ1-5,NA,many,TGCAGTGCTACCGTCGGGGGTGGGGGCAATCAGCCCCAGAATTTT,CSATVGGGGNQPQNF
TRBV25-1,TRBJ1-1,TRBD1,few,TGTGCCAGCAGTGAATCTAGGGAGACAGGGAGGTTTAACACTGAAGCTTTCTTT,CASSESRETGRFNTEAFF
TRBV20-1,TRBJ1-6,TRBD1,NA,TGCAGTGCTAGGGGACAGGGGGCGAGTTCACCCCTCCACTTT,CSARGQGASSPLHF
TRBV5-1,TRBJ1-5,NA,NA,TGCGCCAGCAGCTTAAATATTGATCAGCCCCAGAATTTT,CASSLNIDQPQNF
TRBV9,TRBJ1-1,NA,few,TGTGCCAGCAGCCCTGACCCCAACAGGGAGCTCTCCCCTGAAGCTTTCTTT,CASSPDPNRELSPEAFF
TRBV29-1,TRBJ2-5,NA,few,TGCAGCGTTGTATACTTGGCCGAAAGGGAAGAGACCCAGTACTTC,CSVVYLAEREETQYF
TRBV5-1,TRBJ2-1,TRBD1,many,TGCGCCAGCAGCTTGGGAGGGGGCATACTAATTTTCAATGAGCAGTTCTTC,CASSLGGGILIFNEQFF
TRBV20-1,TRBJ1-6,TRBD1,many,TGCAGTGCTAGATCGAAGGGGGCTGTGTATTCACCCCTCCACTTT,CSARSKGAVYSPLHF
TRBV10-3,TRBJ2-7,NA,many,TGTGCCATCAGTGAGGGGGGGCTCCCCTACGAGCAGTACTTC,CAISEGGLPYEQYF
TRBV15,TRBJ2-7,NA,many,TGTGCCACCAGCAGAGACAGACAGTCCTACGAGCAGTACTTC,CATSRDRQSYEQYF
TRBV12-3/TRBV12-4,TRBJ2-2,NA,many,TGTGCCAGCAGTTGGCGCACCGGGGAGCTGTTTTTT,CASSWRTGELFF
TRBV7-9,TRBJ2-6,NA,many,TGTGCCAGCAGCTTAGGGGGAACTGGGGCCAACGTCCTGACTTTC,CASSLGGTGANVLTF
TRBV4-1,TRBJ2-7,TRBD2,NA,TGCGCCAGCAGCCGGGAGCCGGGACTAGCGGGCTACGAGCAGTACTTC,CASSREPGLAGYEQYF
TRBV2,TRBJ2-3,NA,few,TGTGCCAGCACCCCAGGTGGGTGGACAGATACGCAGTATTTT,CASTPGGWTDTQYF
TRBV29-1,TRBJ2-6,TRBD1,many,TGCAGCCTCCGACAGGGACGGCACTCTGGGGCCAACGTCCTGACTTTC,CSLRQGRHSGANVLTF
TRBV20-1,TRBJ2-3,TRBD2,many,TGCAGTGCTAGAACACGGGAGGTCGAAGATACGCAGTATTTT,CSARTREVEDTQYF